These 25 T cell receptor beta chains originate from one sample sequenced in a study of monozygotic twins with inflammatory bowel disease. TCRdb re-called the 5' RACE reads; one entry per CDR3 protein, DNA not given. The specimen's table records some 100,000 distinct CDR3 sequences. Sequencing was done on a sample of blood. The receptors were gathered from a human donor with ulcerative colitis or Crohn's disease, or a healthy co-twin of an affected twin (not recorded which).

The V and J genes are TRBV5-1 and TRBJ2-7; TCRdb lists TRBD1, though no DNA is available to test this call. This CDR3 region has 16 residues. The V gene's germline CDR1 is SGHRS and CDR2 YFSETQ. The CDR3 protein is CASSPSSGTGAYEQYF.

V and J are TRBV28 and TRBJ1-1; TCRdb's assignment of TRBD1 cannot be checked, as there is no DNA. Germline V lookup: CDR1 MDHEN, CDR2 SYDVKM. The CDR3 covers 15 residues. The CDR3 sequence is CASRAPGRGNTEAFF.

The rearrangement joins TRBV5-1 to TRBJ2-5; absent DNA, TCRdb's TRBD1 call cannot be checked. Germline assignment: CDR1 SGHRS and CDR2 YFSETQ. The CDR3 contains 14 residues. The CDR3 loop reads CASSSNDRGETQYF.

CDR3 sequence: CSGGQGNQPQHF. The chain joins TRBV20-1 to TRBJ1-5; absent DNA, TCRdb's TRBD1 call cannot be checked. Germline assignment: CDR1 DFQATT and CDR2 SNEGSKA (reference sequence). CDR3 length: 12 amino acids.

This chain connects TRBV5-5 to TRBJ1-1; TCRdb selects TRBD1, and the lack of DNA leaves this call unchecked. The germline V gene has CDR1 SGHKS and CDR2 YYEKEE (reference sequence). This CDR3 contains 16 residues. The CDR3 protein is CASTVLRGRRNTEAFF.

The gene calls are TRBV7-3 and TRBJ1-2. The CDR3 loop spans 14 amino acids. Germline loops: CDR1 SGHTA, CDR2 FQGTGA. CDR3 residues: CASSLSGVSYGYTF.

The chain is built from TRBV7-6 and TRBJ2-2; lacking DNA, the TRBD2 call made by TCRdb goes unchecked. The CDR3 consists of 13 residues. Germline V gene data show CDR1 as SGHVS and CDR2 as FNYEAQ. CDR3 loop: CASTLPGGGELFF.

The chain is built from TRBV28 and TRBJ1-2; no DNA is available, so the TRBD1 call from TCRdb remains unchecked. There are 16 residues in the CDR3. The germline gives CDR1 MDHEN, CDR2 SYDVKM. The CDR3 loop reads CASSNRDRGRDYGYTF.

The chain uses TRBV5-1 and TRBJ2-3; TCRdb calls TRBD1, which cannot be checked without DNA. The CDR3 is made up of 14 amino acids. Germline CDR1 reads SGHRS; CDR2 reads YFSETQ. The CDR3 spells CASQRGGGEDTQYF.

This chain joins TRBV20-1 and TRBJ1-2; lacking DNA, the TRBD1 call made by TCRdb goes unchecked. This CDR3 region has 13 residues. CDR1 DFQATT and CDR2 SNEGSKA come from the germline V gene (reference sequence). The CDR3 protein is CSARVYRGYGYTF.

The chain combines TRBV4-3 with TRBJ2-7; TCRdb's assignment of TRBD2 cannot be checked, as there is no DNA. Germline V CDR1 and CDR2: LGHNA, YSLEER. This CDR3 is 14 amino acids long. The CDR3 loop reads CASSQGTSGYEQYF.

The chain is built from TRBV2 and TRBJ2-3; without DNA, the TCRdb call of TRBD2 cannot be checked. The CDR3 covers 13 residues. Germline V gene sequence: CDR1 SNHLY, CDR2 FYNNEI. The CDR3: CATAGGQEDTQYF.

The CDR3 loop is CSAPENTDTQYF. J is TRBJ2-3 and V is TRBV20-1. The germline V gene has CDR1 DFQATT and CDR2 SNEGSKA (reference sequence). This CDR3 contains 12 residues.

The chain couples TRBV3-1 to TRBJ2-5; as DNA is missing, the TRBD2 call by TCRdb cannot be tested. CDR1 LGHDT and CDR2 YNNKEL come from the germline V gene (reference sequence). The CDR3 sequence is 16 residues long. The CDR3 here is CASSQAIAGRFETQYF.

The chain couples TRBV20-1 to TRBJ2-7; TCRdb designates TRBD2, a call that cannot be tested without DNA. This CDR3 has 14 residues. Germline V gene lookup returns CDR1 DFQATT and CDR2 SNEGSKA (reference sequence). CDR3 loop: CSAQRASGTYEQYF.

This chain connects TRBV27 to TRBJ2-6. CDR3 size: 14 residues. Germline-derived CDR1 and CDR2 are MNHEY and SMNVEV (reference sequence). The CDR3: CASSQVSGANVLTF.

The rearrangement uses TRBV7-2 and TRBJ1-6. The CDR3 extends over 12 amino acids. The germline gives CDR1 SGHTA, CDR2 FQGNSA. The CDR3 sequence: CASTSSNSPLHF.

The CDR3 is CASSRTSNEQFF. The chain joins TRBV11-3 to TRBJ2-1; TCRdb's D call, TRBD2, is unchecked because there is no DNA. CDR1 and CDR2 from the germline V gene are SGHNT and YENEEA. CDR3 length: 12 amino acids.

CDR3 sequence: CASSSMNTEAFF. The rearrangement joins TRBV11-2 to TRBJ1-1. Germline lookup yields CDR1 SGHAT and CDR2 FQNNGV. This CDR3 has 12 amino acids.

This CDR3 reads CASSHAPGQRGAYNEQFF. The genes are TRBV4-3 and TRBJ2-1; TCRdb lists TRBD2, though no DNA is available to test this call. The CDR3 runs to 18 residues. CDR1 is LGHNA and CDR2 is YSLEER in the germline V gene.

This sequence joins TRBV7-2 and TRBJ2-1; TCRdb returns TRBD2, unconfirmable since there is no DNA. This CDR3 region has 21 residues. Germline V gene data show CDR1 as SGHTA and CDR2 as FQGNSA. The CDR3 sequence is CASSFYPASPSLAVSYNEQFF.

This clonotype is identified as medium-sized (0.01 to 0.1%) from frequency. The chain couples TRBV27 to TRBJ2-7; TCRdb names TRBD1, which stays unverified in the absence of DNA. CDR1 and CDR2 (germline): MNHEY, SMNVEV (reference sequence). There are 16 residues in the CDR3. This chain's CDR3 is CASSTRKAGESYEQYF.

The rearrangement links TRBV29-1 to TRBJ2-6; TCRdb outputs TRBD1, but without DNA this stays unchecked. The CDR3 contains 18 residues. Germline CDR1 is SQVTM and CDR2 is ANQGSEA. The CDR3 here is CSVEDRGQGSIGANVLTF.

J is TRBJ1-2 and V is TRBV7-2. Germline CDR1 is SGHTA and CDR2 is FQGNSA. There are 15 residues in the CDR3. This CDR3 is CASSPSLGSDYGYTF.

The chain couples TRBV4-1 to TRBJ2-2; TCRdb outputs TRBD1, but without DNA this stays unchecked. This CDR3 is built from 15 residues. From germline, CDR1 is MGHRA and CDR2 YSYEKL. The CDR3 region is CASSPGTTNTGELFF.